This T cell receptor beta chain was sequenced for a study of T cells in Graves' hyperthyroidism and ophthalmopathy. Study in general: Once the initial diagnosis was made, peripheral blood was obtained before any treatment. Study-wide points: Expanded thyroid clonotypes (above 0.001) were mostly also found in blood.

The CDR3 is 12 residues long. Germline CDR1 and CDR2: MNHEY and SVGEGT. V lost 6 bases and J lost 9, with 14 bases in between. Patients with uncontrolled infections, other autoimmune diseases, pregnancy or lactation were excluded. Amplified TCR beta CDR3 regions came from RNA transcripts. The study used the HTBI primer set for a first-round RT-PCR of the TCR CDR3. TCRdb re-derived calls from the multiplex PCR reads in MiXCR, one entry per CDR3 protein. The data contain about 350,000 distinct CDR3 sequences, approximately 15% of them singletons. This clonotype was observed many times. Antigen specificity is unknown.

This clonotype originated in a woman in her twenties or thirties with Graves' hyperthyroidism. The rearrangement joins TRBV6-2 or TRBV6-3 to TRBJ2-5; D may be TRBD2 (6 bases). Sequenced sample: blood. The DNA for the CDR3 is TGTGCCAGCAGATCCTCCACGGGAGCCCAGTACTTC. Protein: CASRSSTGAQYF.